This T cell receptor (beta chain) is drawn from a study of Ad26.COV2.S vaccination and SARS-CoV-2 variants. Study background: Recipients of Ad26.COV2.S got it intramuscularly, once or twice 56 days apart. Study-level findings and limits: After vaccination, reports described spike-specific CD8+ and CD4+ T cell responses as showing substantial breadth.

Treatment here: some 20 received Ad26.COV2.S at low or high dose, single or two shots; about 5 received placebo; per-sample allocation not given. Day 63 following the first vaccine or placebo injection was when the samples were taken. About this clone itself: Its antigen is currently unknown.

Clones were read by immunoSEQ multiplex PCR, and TCRdb kept only the in-frame ones, dropping some. This table holds some 460,000 clones, nearly 90% found once. With 5 bases clipped from V and 8 bases from J, the junction kept 7 bases outside the gene matches. Germline-derived CDR1 and CDR2 are SGHNT and YENEEA. The length of the CDR3 is 15 residues. This specimen consisted of peripheral blood, obtained in a trial of Ad26.COV2.S vaccine versus placebo. This clonotype was obtained from a person aged 18-65 years who received the Ad26.COV2.S COVID-19 vaccine or a placebo. The chain employs TRBV11-3 and TRBJ2-1; 12 bases align to TRBD2. The CDR3 sequence: CASSPRLAGADEQFF. The CDR3 DNA is TGTGCCAGCAGCCCCCGACTAGCGGGAGCCGATGAGCAGTTCTTC.